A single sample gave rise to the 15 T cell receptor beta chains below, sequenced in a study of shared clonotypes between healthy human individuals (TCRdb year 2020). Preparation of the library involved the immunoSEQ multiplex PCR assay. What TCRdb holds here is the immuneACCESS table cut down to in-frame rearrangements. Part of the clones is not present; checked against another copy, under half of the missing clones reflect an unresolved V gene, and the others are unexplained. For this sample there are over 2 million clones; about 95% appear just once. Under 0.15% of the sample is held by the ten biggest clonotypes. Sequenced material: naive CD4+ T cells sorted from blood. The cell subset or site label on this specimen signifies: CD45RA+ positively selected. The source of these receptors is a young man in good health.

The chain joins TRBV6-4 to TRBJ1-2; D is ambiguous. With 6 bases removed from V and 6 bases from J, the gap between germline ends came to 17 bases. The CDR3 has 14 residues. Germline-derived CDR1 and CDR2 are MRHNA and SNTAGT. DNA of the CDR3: TGTGCCAGCAGCTTTGATACCCGCGGGGATGGCTACACCTTC. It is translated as CASSFDTRGDGYTF.

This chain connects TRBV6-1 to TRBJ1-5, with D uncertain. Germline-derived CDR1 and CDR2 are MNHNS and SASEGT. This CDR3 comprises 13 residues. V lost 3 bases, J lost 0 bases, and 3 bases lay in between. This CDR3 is CASSDLSNQPQHF. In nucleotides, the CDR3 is TGTGCCAGCAGTGACCTTAGCAATCAGCCCCAGCATTTT.

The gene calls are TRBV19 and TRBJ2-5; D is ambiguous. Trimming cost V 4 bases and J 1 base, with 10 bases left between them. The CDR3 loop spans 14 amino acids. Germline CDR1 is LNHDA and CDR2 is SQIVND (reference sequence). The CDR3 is CASSTDFPQETQYF. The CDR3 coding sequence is TGTGCCAGTAGTACCGATTTTCCCCAAGAGACCCAGTACTTC.

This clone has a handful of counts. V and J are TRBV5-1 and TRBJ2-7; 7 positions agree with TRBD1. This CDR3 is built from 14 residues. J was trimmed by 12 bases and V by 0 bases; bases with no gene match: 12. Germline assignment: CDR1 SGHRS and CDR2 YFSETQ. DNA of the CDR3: TGCGCCAGCAGCTTGGATTCTCGAGGGACAGTACCGTACTTC. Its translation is CASSLDSRGTVPYF.

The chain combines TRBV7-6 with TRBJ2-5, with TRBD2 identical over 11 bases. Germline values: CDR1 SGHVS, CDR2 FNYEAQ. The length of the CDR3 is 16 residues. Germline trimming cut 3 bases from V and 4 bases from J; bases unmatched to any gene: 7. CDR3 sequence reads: CASSFLLAGVGETQYF. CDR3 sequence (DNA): TGTGCCAGCAGCTTCCTACTAGCGGGAGTGGGAGAGACCCAGTACTTC.

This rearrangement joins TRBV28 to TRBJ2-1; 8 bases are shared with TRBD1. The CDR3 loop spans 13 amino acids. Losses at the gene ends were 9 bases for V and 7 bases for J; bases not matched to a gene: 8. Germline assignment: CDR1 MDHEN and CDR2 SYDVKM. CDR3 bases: TGTGCCAGTACCGGACAGGGCTTAAATGAGCAGTTCTTC. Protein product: CASTGQGLNEQFF.

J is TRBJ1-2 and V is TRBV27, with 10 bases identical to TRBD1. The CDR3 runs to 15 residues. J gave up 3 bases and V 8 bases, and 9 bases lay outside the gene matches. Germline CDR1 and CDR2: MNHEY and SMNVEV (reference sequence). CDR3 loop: CASRSPGQGYYGYTF. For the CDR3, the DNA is TGTGCCAGCCGATCTCCGGGACAGGGGTACTATGGCTACACCTTC.

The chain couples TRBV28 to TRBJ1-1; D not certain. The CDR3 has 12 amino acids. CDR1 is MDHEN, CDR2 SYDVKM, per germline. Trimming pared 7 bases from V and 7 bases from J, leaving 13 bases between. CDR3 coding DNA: TGTGCCAGCATCCCCCCGGGCCGTGAAGCTTTCTTT. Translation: CASIPPGREAFF.

The CDR3 DNA follows: TGCGCCAGCAGCTTGGCTGAGGGACAGGGGAGGACTGAAGCTTTCTTT. This encodes CASSLAEGQGRTEAFF. This chain joins TRBV5-1 and TRBJ1-1; 10 nucleotides agree with TRBD1. Per the germline V gene, CDR1 is SGHRS and CDR2 is YFSETQ. The CDR3 runs to 16 residues. The junction had 7 bases not matched to a gene; V was cut back by 0 bases and J by 5 bases.

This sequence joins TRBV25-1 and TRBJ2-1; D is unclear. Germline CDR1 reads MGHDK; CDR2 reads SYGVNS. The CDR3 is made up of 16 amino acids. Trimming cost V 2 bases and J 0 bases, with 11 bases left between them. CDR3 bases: TGTGCCAGCAGTGAAAGTGGCAGTCGCTCCTACAATGAGCAGTTCTTC. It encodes CASSESGSRSYNEQFF.

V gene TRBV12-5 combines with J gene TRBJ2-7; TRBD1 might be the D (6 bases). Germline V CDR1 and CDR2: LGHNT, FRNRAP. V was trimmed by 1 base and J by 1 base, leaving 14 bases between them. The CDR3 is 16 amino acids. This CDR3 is CASGLATGIGSYEQYF. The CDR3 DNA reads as TGTGCTAGTGGTTTGGCCACAGGGATAGGTTCCTACGAGCAGTACTTC.

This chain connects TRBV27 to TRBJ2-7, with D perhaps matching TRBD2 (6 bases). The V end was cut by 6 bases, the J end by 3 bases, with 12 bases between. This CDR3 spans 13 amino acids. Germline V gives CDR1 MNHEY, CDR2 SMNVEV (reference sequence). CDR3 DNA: TGTGCCAGCAGGGGGGGACTCCTCTACGAGCAGTACTTC. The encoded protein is CASRGGLLYEQYF.

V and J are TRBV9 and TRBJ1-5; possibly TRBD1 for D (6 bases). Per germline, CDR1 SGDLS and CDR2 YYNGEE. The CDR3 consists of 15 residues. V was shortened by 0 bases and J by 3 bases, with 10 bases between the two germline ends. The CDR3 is CASSVGGQTNQPQHF. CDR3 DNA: TGTGCCAGCAGCGTAGGGGGGCAGACCAATCAGCCCCAGCATTTT.

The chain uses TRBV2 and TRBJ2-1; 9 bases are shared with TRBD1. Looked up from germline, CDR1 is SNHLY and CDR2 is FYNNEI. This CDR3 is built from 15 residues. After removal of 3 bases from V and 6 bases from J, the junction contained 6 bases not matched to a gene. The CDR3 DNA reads TGTGCCAGCAGTGAGGGACAGGGTCCAGGCAATGAGCAGTTCTTC. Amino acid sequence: CASSEGQGPGNEQFF.

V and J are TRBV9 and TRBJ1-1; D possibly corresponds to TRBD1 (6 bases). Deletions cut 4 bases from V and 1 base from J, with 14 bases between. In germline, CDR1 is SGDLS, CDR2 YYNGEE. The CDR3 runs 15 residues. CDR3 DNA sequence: TGTGCCAGCAGCACACTTTCGACAGGGAACACTGAAGCTTTCTTT. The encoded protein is CASSTLSTGNTEAFF.